A selection of T cell receptor beta chains follows, all from one sample in a study of CD8 T cells in Susac syndrome. TCRdb reanalysed the immunoSEQ multiplex PCR reads using MiXCR and keeps one entry per CDR3 protein. The data hold around 300,000 distinct CDR3 sequences, with 70% to 90% observed a single time. Sequencing was done on a sample of CD8+ T cells from PBMCs. Receptor source: a human donor with multiple sclerosis. CDR3s include the opening cysteine and the closing phenylalanine or tryptophan. The D gene is left open where the match is weak. Size tells how often a clone was seen (once, few, many) or the class of an expanded clone, and some rows leave it out.

d_gene: NA
v_gene: TRBV7-2
j_gene: TRBJ2-7
abundance: few
CDR3nt: TGTGCCAGCAGTGACCCAGGGGGGAGCTACGAGCAGTACTTC
CDR3aa: CASSDPGGSYEQYF

d_gene: NA
v_gene: TRBV9
j_gene: TRBJ2-4
abundance: NA
CDR3nt: TGTGCCAGCAGCCCTCCCCCTGGAGCCAAAAACATTCAGTACTTC
CDR3aa: CASSPPPGAKNIQYF

d_gene: NA
v_gene: TRBV4-1
j_gene: TRBJ2-2
abundance: NA
CDR3nt: TGCGCCAGCAGCCATACTTACGGGGAATTCACCGGGGAGCTGTTTTTT
CDR3aa: CASSHTYGEFTGELFF

d_gene: NA
v_gene: TRBV6-5
j_gene: TRBJ1-2
abundance: NA
CDR3nt: TGTGCCAGCAGTTACTCGAAGGGGGGAGAAACTACCTTC
CDR3aa: CASSYSKGGETTF

d_gene: NA
v_gene: TRBV7-6
j_gene: TRBJ2-6
abundance: NA
CDR3nt: TGTGCCAGCAGCTTAGCGGAAAGCTCTGGGGCCAACGTCCTGACTTTC
CDR3aa: CASSLAESSGANVLTF

d_gene: NA
v_gene: TRBV6-5
j_gene: TRBJ1-2
abundance: few
CDR3nt: TGTGCCAGCAGTTACTCAGGCGGAAACTATGGCTACACCTTC
CDR3aa: CASSYSGGNYGYTF

d_gene: NA
v_gene: TRBV7-9
j_gene: TRBJ2-7
abundance: NA
CDR3nt: TGTGCCAGCAGCCACGGTCGCTACGAGCAGTACTTC
CDR3aa: CASSHGRYEQYF

d_gene: NA
v_gene: TRBV28
j_gene: TRBJ2-7
abundance: NA
CDR3nt: TGTGCCAGCAGATCCCTCTGGGAGCAGTACTTC
CDR3aa: CASRSLWEQYF

d_gene: NA
v_gene: TRBV6-2/TRBV6-3
j_gene: TRBJ2-1
abundance: NA
CDR3nt: TGTGCCAGCAAGCGGAGAAGCTCCTACAATGAGCAGTTCTTC
CDR3aa: CASKRRSSYNEQFF

d_gene: NA
v_gene: TRBV11-2
j_gene: TRBJ2-1
abundance: NA
CDR3nt: TGTGCCAGCAGCTCAGATTTACCCCTTGGTCTTGAGCAGTTCTTC
CDR3aa: CASSSDLPLGLEQFF

d_gene: TRBD2
v_gene: TRBV9
j_gene: TRBJ2-1
abundance: NA
CDR3nt: TGTGCCAGCCACAGAACGACTAGCGGGAACTCTTGGGACAATGAGCAGTTCTTC
CDR3aa: CASHRTTSGNSWDNEQFF

d_gene: TRBD1
v_gene: TRBV20-1
j_gene: TRBJ2-7
abundance: NA
CDR3nt: TGCAGTGCTAACCCGACAGGGGACTACGAGCAGTACTTC
CDR3aa: CSANPTGDYEQYF

d_gene: NA
v_gene: TRBV20-1
j_gene: TRBJ2-7
abundance: NA
CDR3nt: TGCAGTGCCCTTTCCCCGAGCTTCAGCGAGCAGTACTTC
CDR3aa: CSALSPSFSEQYF

d_gene: NA
v_gene: TRBV18
j_gene: TRBJ2-1
abundance: NA
CDR3nt: TGTGCCAGCTCACCCGGAGGGGGTTGGGATGAGCAGTTCTTC
CDR3aa: CASSPGGGWDEQFF

d_gene: NA
v_gene: TRBV6-5
j_gene: TRBJ1-4
abundance: NA
CDR3nt: TGTGCCAGCAGTACTCGCAGGTTGGATGAAAAACTGTTTTTT
CDR3aa: CASSTRRLDEKLFF

d_gene: TRBD2
v_gene: TRBV6-5
j_gene: TRBJ2-1
abundance: few
CDR3nt: TGTGCCAGCAGTTACCTGGCGGGAGCTTACAATGAGCAGTTCTTC
CDR3aa: CASSYLAGAYNEQFF

d_gene: NA
v_gene: TRBV28
j_gene: TRBJ2-2
abundance: NA
CDR3nt: TGTGCCAGCAGTCCCCTTCTGGGCGGCTTGCGCAGCACCGGGGAGCTGTTTTTT
CDR3aa: CASSPLLGGLRSTGELFF

d_gene: NA
v_gene: TRBV15
j_gene: TRBJ2-7
abundance: NA
CDR3nt: TGTGCCACCAGCAGAGAAGGCAGGAGCTCCTACGAGCAGTACTTC
CDR3aa: CATSREGRSSYEQYF

d_gene: TRBD1
v_gene: TRBV30
j_gene: TRBJ1-5
abundance: NA
CDR3nt: TGTGCCTGGAGTGTCGACAGGGGGAAGGGTCAGCCCCAGCATTTT
CDR3aa: CAWSVDRGKGQPQHF

d_gene: TRBD2
v_gene: TRBV10-3
j_gene: TRBJ2-5
abundance: NA
CDR3nt: TGTGCCATCCGGGGGGGGCAGGAAGAGACCCAGTACTTC
CDR3aa: CAIRGGQEETQYF

d_gene: TRBD1
v_gene: TRBV19
j_gene: TRBJ2-7
abundance: NA
CDR3nt: TGTGCCAGCACCGCCGGGACAGGGGCCTACGAGCAGTACTTC
CDR3aa: CASTAGTGAYEQYF

d_gene: NA
v_gene: TRBV12-3/TRBV12-4
j_gene: TRBJ2-1
abundance: once
CDR3nt: TGTGCCAGCAGTTTTCGGTTTGAGCAGTTCTTC
CDR3aa: CASSFRFEQFF

d_gene: TRBD2
v_gene: TRBV19
j_gene: TRBJ2-3
abundance: NA
CDR3nt: TGTGCCAGTAGCCAGAGCGGGAGGCGTATAGATACGCAGTATTTT
CDR3aa: CASSQSGRRIDTQYF

d_gene: NA
v_gene: TRBV5-4
j_gene: TRBJ2-5
abundance: NA
CDR3nt: TGTGCCAGCAGCTTGGACTTGGGGGGGGCTGTAGAGACCCAGTACTTC
CDR3aa: CASSLDLGGAVETQYF

d_gene: NA
v_gene: TRBV29-1
j_gene: TRBJ2-1
abundance: NA
CDR3nt: TGCAGCGGGGAGATCTACAATGAGCAGTTCTTC
CDR3aa: CSGEIYNEQFF

d_gene: NA
v_gene: TRBV7-9
j_gene: TRBJ1-2
abundance: NA
CDR3nt: TGTGCCAGCAGCTTAGCAGGAATCTATGGCTACACCTTC
CDR3aa: CASSLAGIYGYTF

d_gene: NA
v_gene: TRBV27
j_gene: TRBJ2-7
abundance: few
CDR3nt: TGTGCCAGCAGTTTGCTGGCGGACCACGAGCAGTACTTC
CDR3aa: CASSLLADHEQYF

d_gene: TRBD1
v_gene: TRBV6-1
j_gene: TRBJ1-2
abundance: few
CDR3nt: TGTGCCAGCAGTGAAGCGCAGGGGGCTTATGGCTACACCTTC
CDR3aa: CASSEAQGAYGYTF

d_gene: TRBD2
v_gene: TRBV13
j_gene: TRBJ2-3
abundance: NA
CDR3nt: TGTGCCAGCAGCCCTCAAGTGGGAGGGCTGGATGCAGATACGCAGTATTTT
CDR3aa: CASSPQVGGLDADTQYF

d_gene: NA
v_gene: TRBV19
j_gene: TRBJ2-3
abundance: NA
CDR3nt: TGTGCCAGTAAGGTCGAGGCCGCCGAGGATACGCAGTATTTT
CDR3aa: CASKVEAAEDTQYF

d_gene: NA
v_gene: TRBV20-1
j_gene: TRBJ2-7
abundance: NA
CDR3nt: TGCAGTGCCAGGACGGTGGCAGGAAAGTCATTCCTCTCCTACGAGCAGTACTTC
CDR3aa: CSARTVAGKSFLSYEQYF

d_gene: NA
v_gene: TRBV6-5
j_gene: TRBJ1-3
abundance: NA
CDR3nt: TGTGCCAGCAGTTACTCTCCCGGGACACTCTCTGGAAACACCATATATTTT
CDR3aa: CASSYSPGTLSGNTIYF

d_gene: NA
v_gene: TRBV6-1
j_gene: TRBJ1-4
abundance: NA
CDR3nt: TGTGCCAGCAGTCCCCGACAGCGGACTCCGGACGCAACTAATGAAAAACTGTTTTTT
CDR3aa: CASSPRQRTPDATNEKLFF

d_gene: NA
v_gene: TRBV27
j_gene: TRBJ2-7
abundance: NA
CDR3nt: TGTGCCAGCAGCAGTACCGGGACGGTTCTCTACGAGCAGTACTTC
CDR3aa: CASSSTGTVLYEQYF

d_gene: TRBD2
v_gene: TRBV4-3
j_gene: TRBJ2-5
abundance: NA
CDR3nt: TGCGCCAGCAGCCAAGAGATACTAGCGGGGGTCCAAGAGACCCAGTACTTC
CDR3aa: CASSQEILAGVQETQYF

d_gene: NA
v_gene: TRBV11-2
j_gene: TRBJ2-1
abundance: once
CDR3nt: TGTGCCAGCAGCTTAGAGTCCTACAATGAGCAGTTCTTC
CDR3aa: CASSLESYNEQFF